This entry lists 16 T cell receptor beta chains sequenced from one sample in a study of human T cells and chemical hapten exposure. TCRdb recomputed calls from the RACE reads with MiXCR, one row per CDR3 protein. Of tens of thousands of distinct CDR3 sequences listed, 7.4% are singletons. Indicated time point: healthy volunteer bleed at 2 weeks. Total RNA was isolated from unfractionated whole blood. The sequenced sample was whole blood. The receptors here all came from a human donor in good health. Some clones in this sample may be carry-over from other donors' samples.

Ten or more counts support this clonotype. The rearrangement joins TRBV7-2 to TRBJ2-7; TRBD2 matches at 10 bases. Germline V CDR1 and CDR2: SGHTA, FQGNSA. The junction had 4 bases not matched to a gene; V was cut back by 5 bases and J by 3 bases. CDR3 size: 14 residues. CDR3 in DNA: TGTGCCAGCAGCGAACTAGCGGGGCGCTACGAGCAGTACTTC. This encodes CASSELAGRYEQYF.

This clonotype was picked up many times. The V gene is TRBV3-1, the J gene TRBJ2-2; D is possibly TRBD1 (5 bases). Per germline, CDR1 LGHDT and CDR2 YNNKEL (reference sequence). This CDR3 contains 14 residues. Trimming removed 2 bases from V and 5 bases from J, with 9 bases in between. The chain's CDR3 is CASSQHQGTGELFF. The CDR3 coding sequence is TGTGCCAGCAGCCAACATCAGGGAACCGGGGAGCTGTTTTTT.

This clonotype was detected many times. J is TRBJ2-1 and V is TRBV2; D gene unclear. The V gene's germline CDR1 is SNHLY and CDR2 FYNNEI. This CDR3 has 14 amino acids. Trimming removed 9 bases from V and 0 bases from J, with 12 bases in between. The CDR3 region is CASVALSSYNEQFF. CDR3 nucleotide sequence: TGTGCCAGTGTGGCGTTAAGCTCCTACAATGAGCAGTTCTTC.

In its sample, this clonotype was seen many times. This sequence joins TRBV18 and TRBJ1-6; D might be TRBD1 (6 bases). Trimming cost V 3 bases and J 5 bases, with 14 bases left between them. Per the germline V gene, CDR1 is KGHSH and CDR2 is LQKENI. The CDR3 extends over 16 amino acids. This chain's CDR3 is CASSPGAGLHNSPLHF. The CDR3 DNA reads as TGTGCCAGCTCACCGGGGGCAGGCCTACATAATTCACCCCTCCACTTT.

This clonotype was counted a few times. The chain recombines TRBV6-1 with TRBJ2-1, with 8 bases identical to TRBD1. The junction had 14 bases not matched to a gene; V was cut back by 1 base and J by 12 bases. The CDR3 is made up of 16 amino acids. Germline CDR1 and CDR2: MNHNS and SASEGT. DNA of the CDR3: TGTGCCAGCAGTGAAGTGCCAGGGGGCCCGGTCGCCCGGCAGTTCTTC. This gives the protein CASSEVPGGPVARQFF.

The rearrangement joins TRBV12-3 or TRBV12-4 to TRBJ1-2; no clear D gene. CDR3 length equals 13 residues. V was cut by 2 bases and J by 0 bases, with 4 bases left in between. The CDR3 reads CASSLSSNYGYTF. CDR3 bases: TGTGCCAGCAGTTTATCTTCTAACTATGGCTACACCTTC.

This clonotype was detected only a few times. The chain links TRBV29-1 to TRBJ1-2; no clear D. Per the germline V gene, CDR1 is SQVTM and CDR2 is ANQGSEA. Trimming shortened V by 7 bases and J by 7 bases, and 25 bases separated the two germline ends. The CDR3 sequence is 15 residues long. CDR3 amino acids: CSASPGAGPLGGYTF. CDR3 coding DNA: TGCAGCGCCTCCCCGGGTGCAGGTCCCCTCGGTGGCTACACCTTC.

Comments on this clonotype: This may be a read error, as it is one base from a much larger clone. The CDR3 ends on some other residue instead of the conserved phenylalanine or tryptophan, so this is likely a read error. The CDR3 loop reads CASSLNGARSTDTQYS. CDR3 DNA sequence: TGCGCCAGCAGCCTTAATGGTGCTAGAAGCACAGATACGCAGTATTCT. The chain recombines TRBV5-1 with TRBJ2-3; D gene uncertain. The germline V and J ends were trimmed by 4 bases and 0 bases, with 15 bases remaining between them. This CDR3 comprises 16 residues. Per germline, CDR1 SGHRS and CDR2 YFSETQ.

The gene calls are TRBV6-5 and TRBJ1-2, with TRBD1 identical over 7 bases. Germline CDR1 and CDR2: MNHEY and SVGAGI. This CDR3 has 15 amino acids. The ends lost 2 bases at V and 5 bases at J; junction bases unmatched: 8. The CDR3 nucleotides are TGTGCCAGCAGTTACGAGGGGGCGAAAGGATATGGCTACACCTTC. Translating it yields CASSYEGAKGYGYTF.

This clonotype was observed a few times. The V and J genes are TRBV12-3 or TRBV12-4 and TRBJ2-2, with TRBD2 matching 8 bases. V shed 5 bases and J 5 bases; nucleotides not matched to a gene: 10. The CDR3 covers 16 residues. The chain's CDR3 is CASSPNGGARTGELFF. CDR3 in DNA: TGTGCCAGCAGTCCTAACGGGGGGGCCCGAACCGGGGAGCTGTTTTTT.

This clonotype turned up a few times. This rearrangement joins TRBV6-1 to TRBJ2-1, with TRBD2 identical over 14 bases. With 6 bases clipped from V and 9 bases from J, the junction kept 7 bases outside the gene matches. The CDR3 covers 15 residues. The germline gives CDR1 MNHNS, CDR2 SASEGT. The CDR3 loop reads CASSEGTSGSFEQFF. The CDR3 coding sequence is TGTGCCAGCAGCGAGGGGACTAGCGGGAGTTTTGAGCAGTTCTTC.

The CDR3 spells CASSLGTTADTQYF. DNA of the CDR3: TGTGCCAGCAGCTTAGGGACAACGGCAGATACGCAGTATTTT. The chain recombines TRBV7-2 with TRBJ2-3; TRBD1 is a possible D gene (5 bases). The CDR3 is 14 residues long. Per germline, CDR1 SGHTA and CDR2 FQGNSA. Trimming left V 1 base short and J 4 bases short, with 9 bases between.

This clonotype was seen only a few times. This chain uses TRBV29-1 with TRBJ2-1, with TRBD2 as a possible D gene (5 bases). Germline V CDR1 and CDR2: SQVTM, ANQGSEA. CDR3 length: 14 residues. V lost 4 bases to trimming and J lost 0 bases, with 10 bases between them. CDR3 loop: CSVVWERSYNEQFF. In nucleotides, the CDR3 is TGCAGCGTTGTGTGGGAGCGCTCCTACAATGAGCAGTTCTTC.

This clonotype was counted at least ten times. J is TRBJ1-5 and V is TRBV5-5; the match to TRBD1 covers 10 bases. Germline V gives CDR1 SGHKS, CDR2 YYEKEE (reference sequence). This CDR3 is 15 amino acids long. Trimming cost V 6 bases and J 2 bases; bases outside gene matches: 5. CDR3 region: CASTLGTGGNQPQHF. CDR3 in DNA: TGTGCCAGCACTCTTGGGACAGGGGGCAATCAGCCCCAGCATTTT.

This chain joins TRBV28 and TRBJ2-3; D perhaps matches TRBD2 (5 bases). V lost 3 bases and J lost 2, with 15 bases in between. Per germline, CDR1 MDHEN and CDR2 SYDVKM. The CDR3 is made up of 16 amino acids. CDR3 coding DNA: TGTGCCAGCAGTTTGGGTACGGCGGGTTACACAGATACGCAGTATTTT. This gives the protein CASSLGTAGYTDTQYF.

V gene TRBV7-2 combines with J gene TRBJ2-7; D is undetermined. Between the trimmed V and J ends, which lost 1 base and 3 bases, there was a span of 16 bases. The germline CDR1 and CDR2 sequences are SGHTA and FQGNSA. This CDR3 is 16 amino acids long. The CDR3 DNA reads as TGTGCCAGCAGCTTAGTCAGGACGGCACTCCTCTACGAGCAGTACTTC. Translation: CASSLVRTALLYEQYF.